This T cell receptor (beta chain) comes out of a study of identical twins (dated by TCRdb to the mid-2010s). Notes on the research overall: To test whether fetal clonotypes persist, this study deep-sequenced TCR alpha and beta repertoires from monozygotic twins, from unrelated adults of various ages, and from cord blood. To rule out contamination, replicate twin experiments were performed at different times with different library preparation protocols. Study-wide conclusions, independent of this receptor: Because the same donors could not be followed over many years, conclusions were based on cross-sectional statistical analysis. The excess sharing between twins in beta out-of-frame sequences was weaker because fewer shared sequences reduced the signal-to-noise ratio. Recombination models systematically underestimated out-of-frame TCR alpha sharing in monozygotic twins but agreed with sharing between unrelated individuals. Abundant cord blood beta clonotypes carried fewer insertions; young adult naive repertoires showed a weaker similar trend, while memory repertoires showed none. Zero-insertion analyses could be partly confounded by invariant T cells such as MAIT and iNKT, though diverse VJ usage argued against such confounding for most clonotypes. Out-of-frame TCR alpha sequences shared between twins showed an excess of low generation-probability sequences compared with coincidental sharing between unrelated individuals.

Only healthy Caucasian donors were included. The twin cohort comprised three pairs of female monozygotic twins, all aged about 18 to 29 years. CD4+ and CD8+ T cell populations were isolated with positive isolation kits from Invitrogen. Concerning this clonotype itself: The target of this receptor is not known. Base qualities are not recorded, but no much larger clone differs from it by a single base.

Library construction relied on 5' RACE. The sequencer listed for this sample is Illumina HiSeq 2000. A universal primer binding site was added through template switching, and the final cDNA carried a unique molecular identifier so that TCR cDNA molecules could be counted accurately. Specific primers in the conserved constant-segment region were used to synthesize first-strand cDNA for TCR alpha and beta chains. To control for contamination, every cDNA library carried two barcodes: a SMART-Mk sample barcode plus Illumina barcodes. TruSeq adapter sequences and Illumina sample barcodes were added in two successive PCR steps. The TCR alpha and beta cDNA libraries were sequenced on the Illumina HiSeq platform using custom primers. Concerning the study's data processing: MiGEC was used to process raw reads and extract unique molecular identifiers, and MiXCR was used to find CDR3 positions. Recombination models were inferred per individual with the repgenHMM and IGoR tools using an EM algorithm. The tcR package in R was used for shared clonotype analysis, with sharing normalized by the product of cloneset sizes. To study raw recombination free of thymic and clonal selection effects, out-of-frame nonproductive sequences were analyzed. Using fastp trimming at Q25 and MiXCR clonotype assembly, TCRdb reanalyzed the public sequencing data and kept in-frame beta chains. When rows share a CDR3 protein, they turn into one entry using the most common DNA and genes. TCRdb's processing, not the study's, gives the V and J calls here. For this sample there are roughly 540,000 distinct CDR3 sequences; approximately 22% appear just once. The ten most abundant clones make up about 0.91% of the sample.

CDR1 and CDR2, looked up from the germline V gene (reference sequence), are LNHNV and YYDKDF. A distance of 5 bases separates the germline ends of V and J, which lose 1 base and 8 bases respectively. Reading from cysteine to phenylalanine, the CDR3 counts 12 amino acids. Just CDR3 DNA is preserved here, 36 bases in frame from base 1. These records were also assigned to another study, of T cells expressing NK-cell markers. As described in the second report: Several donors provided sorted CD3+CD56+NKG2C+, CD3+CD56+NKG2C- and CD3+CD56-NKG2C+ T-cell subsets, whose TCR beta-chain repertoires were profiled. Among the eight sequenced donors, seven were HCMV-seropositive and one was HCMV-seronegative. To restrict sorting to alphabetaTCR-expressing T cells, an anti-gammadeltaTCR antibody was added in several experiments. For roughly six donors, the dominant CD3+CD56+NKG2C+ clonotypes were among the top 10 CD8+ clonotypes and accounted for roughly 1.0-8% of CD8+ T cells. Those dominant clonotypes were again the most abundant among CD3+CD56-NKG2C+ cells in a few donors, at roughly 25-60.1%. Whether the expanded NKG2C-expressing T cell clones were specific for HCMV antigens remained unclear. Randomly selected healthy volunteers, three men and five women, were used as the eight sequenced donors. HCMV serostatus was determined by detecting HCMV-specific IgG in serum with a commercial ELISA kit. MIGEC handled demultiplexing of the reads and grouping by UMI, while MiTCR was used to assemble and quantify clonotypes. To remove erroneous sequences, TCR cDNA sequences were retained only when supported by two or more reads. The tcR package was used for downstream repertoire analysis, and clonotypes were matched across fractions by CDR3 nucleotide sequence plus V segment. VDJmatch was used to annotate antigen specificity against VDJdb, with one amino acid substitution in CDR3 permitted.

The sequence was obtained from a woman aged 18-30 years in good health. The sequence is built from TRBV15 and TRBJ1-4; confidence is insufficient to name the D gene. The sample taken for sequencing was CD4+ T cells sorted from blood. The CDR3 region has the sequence CATSRGREKLFF. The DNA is TGTGCCACCAGCAGAGGTCGGGAAAAACTGTTTTTT.